The entry below describes one T cell receptor beta chain. The data originate from a study of regulatory T cells in long-lasting Graves disease. The authors built TCR beta libraries using iRepertoire HTBI primers and Arm-PCR of CDR3 regions. Using its own MiXCR run on the multiplex PCR reads, TCRdb lists one record per CDR3 protein. The top ten clones hold roughly 29% of a sample with 300,000 to 400,000 distinct CDR3 sequences, over 15% of them seen once. Time point given: newly diagnosed GD, antithyroid drugs for less than 3 months. PBMCs were the source of the RNA used for TCR sequencing. Germline loops: CDR1 MDHEN, CDR2 SYDVKM. The CDR3 is made up of 14 amino acids. The ends were cut back, 6 bases at V and 7 bases at J, with 15 bases in the middle. This same sample was also part of a study on T cells in Graves' hyperthyroidism and ophthalmopathy.

The chain combines TRBV28 with TRBJ1-4, with D perhaps TRBD1 (5 bases). This specimen was peripheral blood mononuclear cells (PBMCs), taken at new diagnosis, from a patient treated with antithyroid drugs. This receptor was obtained from a man aged 35 to 55 with Graves disease. The CDR3 is CASRPVQGGEKLFF. In DNA, the CDR3 is TGTGCCAGCAGACCGGTTCAGGGAGGTGAAAAACTGTTTTTT. The full variable domain, with the rest looked up from reference TRBV28 and TRBJ1-4, is DVKVTQSSRYLVKRTGEKVFLECVQDMDHENMFWYRQDPGLGLRLIYFSYDVKMKEKGDIPEGYSVSREKKERFSLILESASTNQTSMYLCASRPVQGGEKLFFGSGTQLSVL.